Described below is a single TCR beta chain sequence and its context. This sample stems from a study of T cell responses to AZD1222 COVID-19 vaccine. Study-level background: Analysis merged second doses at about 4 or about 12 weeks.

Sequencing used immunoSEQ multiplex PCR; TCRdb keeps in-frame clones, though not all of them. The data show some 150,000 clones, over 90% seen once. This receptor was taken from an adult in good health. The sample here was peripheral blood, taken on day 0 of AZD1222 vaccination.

This CDR3 is CATRTSGYDSYNEQFF. The CDR3 DNA reads as TGTGCCACTCGTACTAGCGGGTACGACTCCTACAATGAGCAGTTCTTC. The chain employs TRBV19 and TRBJ2-1; 9 bases are shared with TRBD2. CDR3 length equals 16 residues. Germline V gene data show CDR1 as LNHDA and CDR2 as SQIVND (reference sequence). V lost 10 bases and J lost 0; bases outside the gene matches: 10.